These T cell receptor beta chains were read from a single sample in a study of blood T cells in healthy people across ages. TCRdb reprocessed the 5' RACE reads with MiXCR, giving one entry per CDR3 protein. The sample has roughly 1 million distinct CDR3 sequences, almost 25% seen once. These data are also associated with another study on T cells of mothers and their children.

What was sequenced was blood. The receptors come from a girl aged 2 to 10 in good health. CDR3s include the opening cysteine and the closing phenylalanine or tryptophan. The D gene is left open where the match is weak. For some rows the clone size is stated as once, few or many, or as a class when expanded; others skip it.

clone_size d_call j_call v_call cdr3_nt cdr3_aa
few . TRBJ2-2 TRBV6-5 TGTGCCAGCAGTTACTCGGGGATATCGGGTATCGGGGAGCTGTTTTTT CASSYSGISGIGELFF
many . TRBJ2-2 TRBV9 TGTGCCAGCAGCGCCTCAGCGCGGGATGGAGGGGGAACCGGGGAGCTGTTTTTT CASSASARDGGGTGELFF
. TRBD2 TRBJ2-7 TRBV3-1 TGTGCCAGCAGCCAAGACACTAGCGGAGTCTACGAGCAGTACTTC CASSQDTSGVYEQYF
. . TRBJ2-2 TRBV19 TGTGCCAGTAGTATCACAGAGTTTGGACCTATTGGGGAGCTGTTTTTT CASSITEFGPIGELFF
. TRBD1 TRBJ1-2 TRBV27 TGTGCCAGCAGTTTGTCAGGGGACAGAAGAGGCTACACCTTC CASSLSGDRRGYTF
few TRBD1 TRBJ2-3 TRBV29-1 TGCAGCGTTGAGGGGACAGCCGACAATACTCAGTATTTT CSVEGTADNTQYF
few . TRBJ2-6 TRBV29-1 TGCAGCGTTGACTGGAGCTCTGGGGCCAACGTCCTGACTTTC CSVDWSSGANVLTF
. . TRBJ2-7 TRBV5-1 TGCGCCAGCAGCCAAAACACAGGGTCCTACGAGCAGTACTTC CASSQNTGSYEQYF
few . TRBJ2-1 TRBV4-2 TGTGCCAGCAGCCTCCATAGGGATGAGCAGTTCTTC CASSLHRDEQFF
. TRBD2 TRBJ2-5 TRBV14 TGTGCCAGCAGCCAAGCCAGCGGGGGTCGGTTCGAGACCCAGTACTTC CASSQASGGRFETQYF
few TRBD2 TRBJ2-2 TRBV7-3 TGTGCCAGCAGCTTAAGTGGCGGGGGGCCTAACACCGGGGAGCTGTTTTTT CASSLSGGGPNTGELFF
. . TRBJ1-3 TRBV7-2 TGTGCCAGCAGCTTAGGGGTTCCGGGATCCTTAGCGCCATCTGGAAACACCATATATTTT CASSLGVPGSLAPSGNTIYF
. . TRBJ2-5 TRBV4-3 TGCGCCAGCAGCCAAGAAATCTACGCCCGAAAGCAGTACTTC CASSQEIYARKQYF
. . TRBJ2-5 TRBV29-1 TGCAGCGTTCAGAATGGGGAGACCCAGTACTTC CSVQNGETQYF
few TRBD2 TRBJ2-3 TRBV9 TGTGCCAGCACTCGAACTAGCGGGAAAGCGGATACGCAGTATTTT CASTRTSGKADTQYF
. TRBD1 TRBJ2-1 TRBV4-3 TGCGCCAGCAGCCAAGGATGGACAGGGAGCTCCTACAATGAGCAGTTCTTC CASSQGWTGSSYNEQFF
. TRBD2 TRBJ2-7 TRBV20-1 TGCAGTGCCCGGACTAGCGGGTACTACGAGCAGTACTTC CSARTSGYYEQYF
. . TRBJ2-5 TRBV29-1 TGCAGCGGGGGAGTTGCCGGGAAGGAGACCCAGTACTTC CSGGVAGKETQYF
. . TRBJ2-7 TRBV7-6 TGTGCCAGCAGCCCCGTCCCGTGGGCAAGCTCCTACGAGCAGTACTTC CASSPVPWASSYEQYF
few . TRBJ2-7 TRBV4-1 TGCGCCAGCAGCCAAGAAGTCAGGGGATCTTACGAGCAGTACTTC CASSQEVRGSYEQYF
few . TRBJ2-7 TRBV21-1 TGTGCCAGCAGCGAGTGGACCGACTGTGAGCAGTACTTC CASSEWTDCEQYF
many . TRBJ2-5 TRBV6-1 TGTGCCAGCAGTGAAAGTGAGACCCAGTACTTC CASSESETQYF
few TRBD2 TRBJ2-1 TRBV4-3 TGCGCCAGCAGCCAAGATCGTAGAGCGGGGGGCCAGGTCAATGAGCAGTTCTTC CASSQDRRAGGQVNEQFF
few . TRBJ2-7 TRBV29-1 TGCAGCGTTGGTTATCTAGTCGGCTCCGAGCAGTACTTC CSVGYLVGSEQYF
. . TRBJ2-3 TRBV7-2 TGTGCCAGCAGCTTAGCTCACGAATCAGATACGCAGTATTTT CASSLAHESDTQYF
. . TRBJ2-3 TRBV7-2 TGTGCCAGCAGGTTAGGGGAGGAGGAAATCCCAGATACGCAGTATTTT CASRLGEEEIPDTQYF
. . TRBJ2-1 TRBV5-1 TGCGCCAGCAGCTCGGCGGGTCGCTACAATGAGCAGTTCTTC CASSSAGRYNEQFF
. . TRBJ2-1 TRBV29-1 TGCAGCGTTGAAAGTTACGATGAGCAGTTCTTC CSVESYDEQFF
many TRBD1 TRBJ2-1 TRBV9 TGTGCCAGCAGCGATGACGGGGGACAGGGTATTTATGAGCAGTTCTTC CASSDDGGQGIYEQFF
. . TRBJ2-7 TRBV20-1 TGCAGTGCTACTGGGACAAAGGACTACGAGCAGTACTTC CSATGTKDYEQYF
. . TRBJ2-7 TRBV6-2/TRBV6-3 TGTGCCAGCAGTTCCTTCACAGACCTGTTTTCGAGCGAGCAGTACTTC CASSSFTDLFSSEQYF
. TRBD2 TRBJ2-5 TRBV7-3 TGTGCCAGCAGTCCCTCCGGGAGGGGGACCCAGTACTTC CASSPSGRGTQYF
few . TRBJ2-1 TRBV20-1 TGCAGTGCTAGCGGGATTGAGCAGTTCTTC CSASGIEQFF
. . TRBJ2-7 TRBV5-1 TGCGCCAGCAGAGAGGAGGAGGGCTCCTACGAGCAGTACTTC CASREEEGSYEQYF
. TRBD1 TRBJ2-1 TRBV12-5 TGTGCTAGTGGTTTGGTACGACAGGGGGGGCTTCTTTCCTACAATGAGCAGTTCTTC CASGLVRQGGLLSYNEQFF
few . TRBJ2-1 TRBV7-9 TGTGCCAGCAGCTTAGCGGGGCAGGGGAGATGGGACAATGAGCAGTTCTTC CASSLAGQGRWDNEQFF
. . TRBJ2-2 TRBV6-2/TRBV6-3 TGTGCCAGCAGTTACCCCGGGGCTACCTTTTTT CASSYPGATFF
. TRBD2 TRBJ2-7 TRBV29-1 TGCAGCGTTTTGCGGGAGGGGAGCTGGAGCGAGCAGTACTTC CSVLREGSWSEQYF
few . TRBJ1-2 TRBV20-1 TGCAGTGCTATTAATCCTGGACCCCCGTGGGGCTACACCTTC CSAINPGPPWGYTF
. . TRBJ1-1 TRBV5-6 TGTGCCAGCAGCCCCAGGGGTTTTGCTGAAGCTTTCTTT CASSPRGFAEAFF
. . TRBJ2-5 TRBV5-1 TGCGCCAGCAGCTTTTCCCCGGTTGGGCAAGAGACCCAGTACTTC CASSFSPVGQETQYF